This T cell receptor beta chain stems from a study of blood T cell repertoires in COVID-19 (dated by TCRdb to 2020 to 2021). Study-level background: Collaborator samples came from the United States, Italy and Spain and covered acute and convalescent phases of COVID-19. The prospective study material was composed of cDNA or gDNA derived from T cells, B-cell-depleted T cells, or PBMCs. The dataset comprised deeply sampled blood TCRbeta repertoires from subjects exposed to, actively infected with, or recovered from COVID-19. The repertoires were released in a freely available public database intended as a resource for research on the immune response to SARS-CoV-2. Samples were obtained from the ongoing ImmuneRACE study (first 160 participants) and from 950 to 1,500 subjects provided by 6 global collaborators. Sample metadata almost always included a de-identified subject ID, COVID-19 status, age in years and sex. Where available, HLA class I and class II types were taken from metadata supplied by the sample provider and were not determined by assay-based typing. The research as a whole found: The amount of clinical and demographic metadata varied by source and participant and was provided uncurated.

From the cysteine through the phenylalanine, the CDR3 covers 14 amino acids. CDR3 DNA is the only sequence kept; it has 42 bases, read in frame from the first base. According to the germline V gene, CDR1 reads SGHTA and CDR2 reads FQGTGA. V loses 5 bases at its end and J loses 4 bases; junction bases beyond the gene matches: 6. One collaborating source in Seattle enrolled patients during active infection and followed them longitudinally through the course of disease. The collaborating institutions used their own protocols to collect whole blood in K2EDTA tubes. For TCRbeta analysis, collaborator samples were shipped as frozen whole blood, as isolated PBMCs, or as DNA extracted from either sample type. The immunoSEQ Assay, a bias-controlled multiplex PCR, was used to amplify TCRbeta CDR3 regions from genomic DNA. The source study handled its data this way. Nucleated cell counts per sample were estimated from amplification of reference gene primers within the assay. To quantify the absolute abundance of each unique TCRbeta CDR3 rearrangement, sequence reads were collapsed and filtered. Productive Simpson clonality was computed per sample as the square root of Simpson's diversity index over productive rearrangements. This is the immuneACCESS table as TCRdb keeps it, with only in-frame sequences that have V and J called. A part of the clones is gone; compared with another copy, unresolved V genes explain less than half, and the rest is unexplained. The D gene and trimming were derived from the DNA, and the V and J assignments and clone size from that table. Present in this sample are about 410,000 clones, 75% to 90% of which were seen just once. Clones ranked in the top ten supply about 1.4% of the sample.

A note on this clone: Its antigen is still unknown. Base qualities were left out, and no much larger clone turns up one base away.

This clonotype was obtained from a woman in her 40s with COVID-19, enrolled during active disease. The sequencing input was peripheral blood. The chain links TRBV7-3 with TRBJ1-2; 8 of the junction bases match TRBD1. The nucleotide sequence reads as follows: TGTGCCAGCAGCCCACAGGGGGGGAGCTATGGCTACACCTTC. Translation gives CASSPQGGSYGYTF.